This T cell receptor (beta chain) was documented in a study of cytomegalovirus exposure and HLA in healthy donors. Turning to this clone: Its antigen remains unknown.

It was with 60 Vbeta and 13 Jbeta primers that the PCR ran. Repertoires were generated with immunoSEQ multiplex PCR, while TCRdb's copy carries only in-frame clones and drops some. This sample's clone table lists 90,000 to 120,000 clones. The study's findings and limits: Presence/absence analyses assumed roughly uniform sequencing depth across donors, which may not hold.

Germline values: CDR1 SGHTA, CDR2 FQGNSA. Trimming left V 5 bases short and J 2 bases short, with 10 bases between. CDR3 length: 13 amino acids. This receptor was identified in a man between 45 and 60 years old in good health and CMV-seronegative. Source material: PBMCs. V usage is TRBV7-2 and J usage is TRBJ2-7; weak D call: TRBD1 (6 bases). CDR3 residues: CASSMTGTYEQYF. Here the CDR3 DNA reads TGTGCCAGCAGCATGACAGGTACCTACGAGCAGTACTTC.